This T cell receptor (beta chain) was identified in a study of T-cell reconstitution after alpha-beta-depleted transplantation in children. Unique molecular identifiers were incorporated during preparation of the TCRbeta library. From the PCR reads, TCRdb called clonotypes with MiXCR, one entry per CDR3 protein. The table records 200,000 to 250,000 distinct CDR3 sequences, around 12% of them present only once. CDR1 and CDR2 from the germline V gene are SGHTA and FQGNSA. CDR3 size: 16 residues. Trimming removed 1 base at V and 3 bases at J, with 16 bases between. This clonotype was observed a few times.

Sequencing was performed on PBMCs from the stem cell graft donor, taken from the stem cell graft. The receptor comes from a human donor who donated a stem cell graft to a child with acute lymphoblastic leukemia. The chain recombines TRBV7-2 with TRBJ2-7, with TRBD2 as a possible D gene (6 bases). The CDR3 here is CASSLGGGVAHYEQYF. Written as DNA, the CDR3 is TGTGCCAGCAGCTTAGGTGGAGGGGTCGCCCACTACGAGCAGTACTTC.